The subject of this entry is one TCR beta chain. The data belong to a study of blood T cell repertoires in COVID-19. Study-level information: Spain, Italy and the United States supplied samples that represented acute and convalescent COVID-19. PBMCs, B-cell-depleted T cells, or T cells provided the cDNA or gDNA that made up the material.

The V and J ends lost 2 bases and 5 bases, in that order; junction bases with no gene match: 3. The CDR3 is 14 amino acids. CDR1 is SGHNT, CDR2 YYREEE, per germline (reference sequence). The authors' processing: Counts of nucleated cells, estimated from reference gene primer amplification, were obtained. TCRdb keeps only in-frame clones here, not all; method: immunoSEQ multiplex PCR. Clonal size and the V and J genes are those of that table, whereas D and trimming came from the DNA. The data hold roughly 180,000 clones, with about 84% observed a single time. Sample: peripheral blood. The chain links TRBV5-4 to TRBJ1-2, with 10 bases fitting TRBD1. This sequence was found in a woman aged 25-40 years with acute or convalescent COVID-19. The CDR3 bases are TGTGCCAGCAGCTTCGTGGACAGGGGGTATGGCTACACCTTC. Amino acids: CASSFVDRGYGYTF.